Presented here are 28 T cell receptor beta chains from one specimen sequenced in a study of CD8+ T cells in alopecia areata. The treatment is: oral pan-JAK inhibitor, 5-10 mg twice daily. cDNA prepared by RNA extraction and subsequent reverse transcription served as the template for sequencing. Clones were read by immunoSEQ multiplex PCR, and TCRdb kept only the in-frame ones, dropping some. The data hold some 220,000 clones, with about 58% observed a single time. Sample: CD4+ T cells sorted from blood, taken at week 4, from a patient treated with tofacitinib. The receptors originated from a human donor with alopecia areata.

The chain uses TRBV30 and TRBJ2-3; possible D gene TRBD1, 5 bases. Germline CDR1 is GTSNPN and CDR2 is SVGIG (reference sequence). V was clipped by 1 base and J by 1 base, with 18 bases between them. The CDR3 loop spans 17 amino acids. CDR3 DNA: TGTGCCTGGAGTGGGGATAGACAGTCCCTGCGCACAGATACGCAGTATTTT. Protein sequence: CAWSGDRQSLRTDTQYF.

This chain uses TRBV7-9 with TRBJ2-7; 8 nucleotides align to TRBD2. The V gene's germline CDR1 is SEHNR and CDR2 FQNEAQ (reference sequence). The CDR3 runs 15 residues. The V gene end was trimmed by 5 bases and the J gene end by 5 bases; junction bases not matched to a gene: 11. The CDR3 spells CASSPSTGTSDEQYF. DNA for the CDR3: TGTGCCAGCAGCCCCTCAACCGGGACTAGTGACGAGCAGTACTTC.

Here the CDR3 reads CAWGETDTQYF. CDR3 DNA: TGTGCCTGGGGGGAGACAGATACGCAGTATTTT. The rearrangement links TRBV30 to TRBJ2-3; TRBD2 is a possible D gene (5 bases). This CDR3 is 11 amino acids long. The ends were cut back, 5 bases at V and 3 bases at J, with 6 bases in the middle. Germline V CDR1 and CDR2: GTSNPN, SVGIG (reference sequence).

The chain uses TRBV7-2 and TRBJ2-7, with 14 bases lining up with TRBD2. The germline gives CDR1 SGHTA, CDR2 FQGNSA. V shed 3 bases and J 6 bases; nucleotides not matched to a gene: 4. CDR3 length: 15 amino acids. CDR3 amino acids: CASSLWTSGGSEQYF. The CDR3 nucleotides are TGTGCCAGCAGCTTGTGGACTAGCGGGGGGAGCGAGCAGTACTTC.

V gene TRBV4-1 combines with J gene TRBJ1-5, with a possible D match to TRBD1 (5 bases). The CDR3 covers 17 residues. V gave up 0 bases and J gave up 0 bases, with 12 bases separating them. Germline assignment: CDR1 MGHRA and CDR2 YSYEKL. The CDR3 reads CASSQDDSQYSNQPQHF. The CDR3 DNA reads as TGCGCCAGCAGCCAAGACGACAGCCAATATAGCAATCAGCCCCAGCATTTT.

V gene TRBV4-3 combines with J gene TRBJ2-5; possibly TRBD2 for D (6 bases). V lost 0 bases to trimming and J lost 7 bases, with 12 bases between them. Germline V gene data show CDR1 as LGHNA and CDR2 as YSLEER. This CDR3 region has 14 residues. The CDR3 nucleotides read TGCGCCAGCAGCCAAGATCCCACCGGGGGGACCCAGTACTTC. Amino acid sequence: CASSQDPTGGTQYF.

The V gene is TRBV14, the J gene TRBJ1-6; TRBD1 matches at 7 bases. V lost 5 bases and J lost 9; bases outside the gene matches: 13. CDR1 SGHDN and CDR2 FVKESK come from the germline V gene. This CDR3 has 16 amino acids. CDR3 protein: CASSAGQPNPLSPLHF. CDR3 sequence (DNA): TGTGCCAGCAGCGCGGGACAGCCGAACCCACTTTCACCCCTCCACTTT. The complete variable domain, with remaining parts taken from reference TRBV14 and TRBJ1-6, reads EAGVTQFPSHSVIEKGQTVTLRCDPISGHDNLYWYRRVMGKEIKFLLHFVKESKQDESGMPNNRFLAERTGGTYSTLKVQPAELEDSGVYFCASSAGQPNPLSPLHFGNGTRLTVT.

The CDR3 nucleotides are TGTGCCTGCGGACAGGGCCATAATCAGCCCCAGCATTTT. Amino acids: CACGQGHNQPQHF. The chain has TRBV30 and TRBJ1-5, with TRBD1 matching over 8 bases. CDR1 GTSNPN and CDR2 SVGIG come from the germline V gene (reference sequence). This CDR3 is 13 amino acids long. J was trimmed by 4 bases and V by 6 bases; bases with no gene match: 5.

This clone was seen only a few times. V is TRBV9 and J is TRBJ1-3; D perhaps matches TRBD1 (6 bases). CDR3 size: 14 residues. Trimming left V 1 base short and J 4 bases short, with 9 bases between. Germline V lookup: CDR1 SGDLS, CDR2 YYNGEE. DNA of the CDR3: TGTGCCAGCAGCGTATCAGGGGAAGGAAACACCATATATTTT. Amino acid sequence: CASSVSGEGNTIYF. Full variable domain (remainder filled in from reference TRBV9 and TRBJ1-3): DSGVTQTPKHLITATGQRVTLRCSPRSGDLSVYWYQQSLDQGLQFLIQYYNGEERAKGNILERFSAQQFPDLHSELNLSSLELGDSALYFCASSVSGEGNTIYFGEGSWLTVV.

The CDR3 spells CSAYYNEQFF. CDR3 nucleotide sequence: TGCAGTGCCTATTACAATGAGCAGTTCTTC. V gene TRBV20-1 combines with J gene TRBJ2-1; D is undetermined. Trimming cost V 6 bases and J 4 bases, with 4 bases left between them. Per germline, CDR1 DFQATT and CDR2 SNEGSKA (reference sequence). The CDR3 totals 10 residues.

This clone has ten or more counts. The J gene is TRBJ2-7, the V gene TRBV5-4; 7 nucleotides align to TRBD1. The CDR3 is 14 residues long. V lost 7 bases to trimming and J lost 0 bases; unmatched junction nucleotides: 7. The germline V gene encodes CDR1 SGHNT and CDR2 YYREEE (reference sequence). The CDR3 protein is CASLRDRRSYEQYF. The DNA of the CDR3 is TGTGCCAGCCTCCGGGACAGACGCTCCTACGAGCAGTACTTC.

CDR3 protein: CSVAWGGANEAFF. In nucleotides, the CDR3 is TGCAGCGTTGCCTGGGGGGGGGCCAACGAAGCTTTCTTT. J is TRBJ1-1 and V is TRBV29-1; possible D gene TRBD1, 6 bases. Trimming removed 4 bases from V and 8 bases from J, with 17 bases in between. The germline V gene encodes CDR1 SQVTM and CDR2 ANQGSEA. The CDR3 covers 13 residues.

CDR3 residues: CASNGQGNSPLHF. The CDR3, as DNA: TGTGCCAGCAATGGACAGGGGAATTCACCCCTCCACTTT. The chain has TRBV5-6 and TRBJ1-6; 9 bases match TRBD1. From germline, CDR1 is SGHDT and CDR2 YYEEEE. The CDR3 contains 13 residues. Trimming cost V 6 bases and J 7 bases; bases outside gene matches: 2.

The V gene is TRBV7-8, the J gene TRBJ2-5; D may be TRBD2 (6 bases). The CDR3 totals 14 residues. V lost 4 bases and J lost 1, with 10 bases in between. The germline V gene encodes CDR1 SGHVS and CDR2 FQNEAQ. CDR3 region: CASSSGTVQETQYF. In nucleotides, the CDR3 is TGTGCCAGCAGCTCCGGGACTGTCCAAGAGACCCAGTACTTC.

A remark on this clone: Other DNA sequences of this sample code for an identical CDR3. The rearrangement links TRBV29-1 to TRBJ1-1; 7 bases match TRBD1. This CDR3 has 13 residues. Germline lookup yields CDR1 SQVTM and CDR2 ANQGSEA. The ends lost 2 bases at V and 4 bases at J; junction bases unmatched: 4. The CDR3 region has the DNA TGCAGCGTTGAAAGACAGGGAGTCACTGAAGCTTTCTTT. The encoded protein is CSVERQGVTEAFF.

V is TRBV5-6 and J is TRBJ2-3; weak D call: TRBD1 (6 bases). Deletions cut 2 bases from V and 6 bases from J, with 7 bases between. CDR1 SGHDT and CDR2 YYEEEE come from the germline V gene. The CDR3 contains 12 residues. The CDR3 here is CASSLGGDTQYF. The CDR3 nucleotides read TGTGCCAGCAGCTTAGGGGGTGATACGCAGTATTTT.

This clone was seen more than once but under ten times. V gene TRBV7-9 combines with J gene TRBJ1-1; 7 nucleotides match TRBD1. Germline-derived CDR1 and CDR2 are SEHNR and FQNEAQ (reference sequence). The CDR3 totals 15 residues. V shed 0 bases, J shed 7 bases, and the junction held 8 bases outside the gene matches. CDR3 sequence: CASSLARTGSNEAFF. Here the CDR3 DNA reads TGTGCCAGCAGCTTAGCTCGGACAGGAAGCAATGAAGCTTTCTTT.

Note on this clone: The same CDR3 also results from other DNA sequences found in this sample. The chain has TRBV5-1 and TRBJ1-1; the D is unclear. There are 12 residues in the CDR3. V lost 0 bases and J lost 5, with 5 bases in between. CDR1 is SGHRS and CDR2 is YFSETQ in the germline V gene. The CDR3 DNA follows: TGCGCCAGCAGCTTGGTGGGGACTGAAGCTTTCTTT. It yields the protein CASSLVGTEAFF.

V and J are TRBV4-3 and TRBJ2-5; 8 nucleotides line up with TRBD1. Germline V gene lookup returns CDR1 LGHNA and CDR2 YSLEER. The CDR3 length is 16 residues. V gave up 0 bases and J gave up 5 bases; unmatched junction bases: 8. The CDR3 is CASSQDHQGAWETQYF. The CDR3 nucleotides read TGCGCCAGCAGCCAAGATCATCAGGGGGCCTGGGAGACCCAGTACTTC.

This chain uses TRBV2 with TRBJ2-5; D is undetermined. The CDR3 is 13 amino acids. V lost 3 bases and J lost 5, with 10 bases in between. Germline-derived CDR1 and CDR2 are SNHLY and FYNNEI. In DNA form, the CDR3 reads TGTGCCAGCAGTGACCTGGGCAGGGAGACCCAGTACTTC. The encoded protein is CASSDLGRETQYF.

The chain carries TRBV30 and TRBJ2-2; no clear D gene. The CDR3 consists of 11 residues. Per germline, CDR1 GTSNPN and CDR2 SVGIG (reference sequence). Trimming cost V 3 bases and J 6 bases, with 5 bases left between them. The CDR3: CAWSNAGELFF. CDR3 nucleotide sequence: TGTGCCTGGAGCAACGCCGGGGAGCTGTTTTTT.

This clone was detected only a few times. This chain connects TRBV4-1 to TRBJ2-4; TRBD2 is a possible D gene (7 bases). The CDR3 has 16 amino acids. V dropped 0 bases and J dropped 6 bases, with 15 bases sitting between them. Germline V CDR1 and CDR2: MGHRA, YSYEKL. For the CDR3, the DNA is TGCGCCAGCAGCCAAGACCGGGCGGGGGCCGGAAACATTCAGTACTTC. Translating gives CASSQDRAGAGNIQYF.

This clone was observed a handful of times. This chain links TRBV29-1 with TRBJ1-2; D unresolved. This CDR3 is built from 10 residues. CDR1 SQVTM and CDR2 ANQGSEA come from the germline V gene. V lost 4 bases, J lost 8 bases, and 8 bases lay in between. DNA for the CDR3: TGCAGCGTTGTGGGCCCCGGCTACACCTTC. This gives the protein CSVVGPGYTF.

The chain joins TRBV29-1 to TRBJ2-7; 11 nucleotides align to TRBD1. The V segment lost 5 bases and the J segment 2 bases; nucleotides outside the gene matches: 8. The germline gives CDR1 SQVTM, CDR2 ANQGSEA. This CDR3 is built from 15 residues. CDR3 in amino acids: CSVKHGGQGAYEQYF. For the CDR3, the DNA is TGCAGCGTTAAACATGGGGGACAGGGGGCCTACGAGCAGTACTTC.

This clone was observed a single time. The chain has TRBV9 and TRBJ2-3; no clear D gene. V gave up 3 bases and J gave up 1 base, with 12 bases separating them. The CDR3 extends over 15 amino acids. Germline V lookup: CDR1 SGDLS, CDR2 YYNGEE. The CDR3 DNA reads TGTGCCAGCAGCGACGTAGATTTTGGCACAGATACGCAGTATTTT. Amino acid sequence: CASSDVDFGTDTQYF.

The V call is TRBV2, the J call TRBJ1-1; possible D gene TRBD1, 6 bases. The V gene lost 6 bases and the J gene lost 5 bases, with 16 bases spanning the gap. The CDR3 is made up of 14 amino acids. The germline V gene encodes CDR1 SNHLY and CDR2 FYNNEI. The CDR3 region is CASRSGGAHTEAFF. Here the CDR3 DNA reads TGTGCCAGCAGGAGCGGGGGGGCGCATACTGAAGCTTTCTTT.

The chain employs TRBV30 and TRBJ2-2, with D perhaps TRBD1 (6 bases). Trimming shortened V by 0 bases and J by 5 bases, and 19 bases separated the two germline ends. The CDR3 covers 17 residues. Germline values: CDR1 GTSNPN, CDR2 SVGIG (reference sequence). Here the CDR3 reads CAWSVRGFWTVTGELFF. CDR3 coding DNA: TGTGCCTGGAGTGTAAGGGGATTTTGGACAGTGACCGGGGAGCTGTTTTTT.

The chain carries TRBV5-6 and TRBJ2-3; D may match TRBD1 or TRBD2 (5 bases each). Trimming removed 1 base at V and 0 bases at J, with 15 bases between. The CDR3 is 17 amino acids. Per germline, CDR1 SGHDT and CDR2 YYEEEE. DNA for the CDR3: TGTGCCAGCAGCTTGTGGGGACGCATACAGAGCACAGATACGCAGTATTTT. This gives the protein CASSLWGRIQSTDTQYF. The variable domain in full, with the rest retrieved from reference TRBV5-6 and TRBJ2-3, is DAGVTQSPTHLIKTRGQQVTLRCSPKSGHDTVSWYQQALGQGPQFIFQYYEEEERQRGNFPDRFSGHQFPNYSSELNVNALLLGDSALYLCASSLWGRIQSTDTQYFGPGTRLTVL.